The 9 T cell receptor beta chains below all came from one sample that was sequenced in a study of blood T cell repertoires in COVID-19. Clones were read by immunoSEQ multiplex PCR, and TCRdb kept only the in-frame ones, dropping some. This sample has hundreds of thousands of clones, with 70% to 90% found just once. Source material: peripheral blood. The origin of the receptors is a man aged 55-75 years with acute or convalescent COVID-19.

The chain uses TRBV11-2 and TRBJ1-4; 9 bases match TRBD1. Germline assignment: CDR1 SGHAT and CDR2 FQNNGV. Germline trimming cut 5 bases from V and 3 bases from J; bases unmatched to any gene: 10. The CDR3 consists of 17 residues. The CDR3 sequence is CASSIQKGQGANEKLFF. As DNA, the CDR3 is TGTGCCAGCAGCATACAAAAGGGACAGGGTGCTAATGAAAAACTGTTTTTT. The full variable domain, with the rest looked up from reference TRBV11-2 and TRBJ1-4, is EAGVAQSPRYKIIEKRQSVAFWCNPISGHATLYWYQQILGQGPKLLIQFQNNGVVDDSQLPKDRFSAERLKGVDSTLKIQPAKLEDSAVYLCASSIQKGQGANEKLFFGSGTQLSVL.

The chain is built from TRBV2 and TRBJ1-1; possible D gene TRBD1, 5 bases. Trimming stripped 6 bases from V and 3 bases from J, with 11 bases between. CDR1 SNHLY and CDR2 FYNNEI come from the germline V gene. CDR3 length: 13 residues. In nucleotides, the CDR3 is TGTGCCAGCAGGGGGGGTAGTGACACTGAAGCTTTCTTT. Protein product: CASRGGSDTEAFF.

This chain joins TRBV6-5 and TRBJ1-1; 10 bases fit TRBD1. V lost 6 bases and J lost 0; bases outside the gene matches: 4. Per the germline V gene, CDR1 is MNHEY and CDR2 is SVGAGI. The CDR3 is 15 residues long. The CDR3 loop is CASRDRGAMNTEAFF. DNA for the CDR3: TGTGCCAGCAGGGACAGGGGGGCGATGAACACTGAAGCTTTCTTT.

This chain connects TRBV6-6 to TRBJ1-5; D is undetermined. The length of the CDR3 is 13 residues. Germline CDR1 reads MNHNY; CDR2 reads SVGAGI (reference sequence). The V end lost 4 bases, the J end lost 4 bases, and 8 bases lay between the germline ends. The CDR3 is CASSSVPNQPQHF. The CDR3 coding sequence is TGTGCCAGCAGTTCCGTCCCGAATCAGCCCCAGCATTTT.

The V and J genes are TRBV9 and TRBJ1-3, with 7 positions matching TRBD1. V dropped 0 bases and J dropped 1; count of bases not matched to a gene: 4. CDR3 size: 16 residues. Germline CDR1 SGDLS, CDR2 YYNGEE. The DNA for the CDR3 is TGTGCCAGCAGCGTAGACAGGGGAAAATCTGGAAACACCATATATTTT. It yields the protein CASSVDRGKSGNTIYF. The whole variable domain, filled in from reference TRBV9 and TRBJ1-3, reads DSGVTQTPKHLITATGQRVTLRCSPRSGDLSVYWYQQSLDQGLQFLIQYYNGEERAKGNILERFSAQQFPDLHSELNLSSLELGDSALYFCASSVDRGKSGNTIYFGEGSWLTVV.

V and J are TRBV4-2 and TRBJ2-1; 12 bases agree with TRBD2. Per germline, CDR1 LGHNA and CDR2 YNFKEQ. The CDR3 runs to 17 residues. V was pared by 1 base and J by 3 bases, with 4 bases of the junction left unmatched. CDR3 DNA sequence: TGTGCCAGCAGCCAAGTCGCTAGCGGGGGGGGCTACAATGAGCAGTTCTTC. Translation: CASSQVASGGGYNEQFF.

This clone appeared once. The chain couples TRBV10-3 to TRBJ1-2; D remains ambiguous. The germline V gene has CDR1 ENHRY and CDR2 SYGVKD. The CDR3 contains 14 residues. Trimming cost V 0 bases and J 0 bases, with 5 bases left between them. CDR3 amino acids: CAISESASNYGYTF. CDR3 nucleotide sequence: TGTGCCATCAGTGAGTCTGCGTCTAACTATGGCTACACCTTC.

The chain uses TRBV5-1 and TRBJ2-5; 10 bases align to TRBD1. J gave up 9 bases and V 4 bases, and 9 bases lay outside the gene matches. This CDR3 contains 14 residues. Germline V gene lookup returns CDR1 SGHRS and CDR2 YFSETQ. The DNA for the CDR3 is TGCGCCAGCAGCCCTGGGACAGGGGCGGAGGCCCAGTACTTC. This encodes CASSPGTGAEAQYF.

The rearrangement uses TRBV6-1 and TRBJ2-5, with 9 bases identical to TRBD2. Germline CDR1 and CDR2: MNHNS and SASEGT. The CDR3 contains 19 residues. With 2 bases clipped from V and 2 bases from J, the junction kept 15 bases outside the gene matches. The CDR3 here is CASSESVAGAPNLQETQYF. The DNA of the CDR3 is TGTGCCAGCAGTGAATCGGTAGCGGGGGCGCCGAACCTTCAAGAGACCCAGTACTTC.